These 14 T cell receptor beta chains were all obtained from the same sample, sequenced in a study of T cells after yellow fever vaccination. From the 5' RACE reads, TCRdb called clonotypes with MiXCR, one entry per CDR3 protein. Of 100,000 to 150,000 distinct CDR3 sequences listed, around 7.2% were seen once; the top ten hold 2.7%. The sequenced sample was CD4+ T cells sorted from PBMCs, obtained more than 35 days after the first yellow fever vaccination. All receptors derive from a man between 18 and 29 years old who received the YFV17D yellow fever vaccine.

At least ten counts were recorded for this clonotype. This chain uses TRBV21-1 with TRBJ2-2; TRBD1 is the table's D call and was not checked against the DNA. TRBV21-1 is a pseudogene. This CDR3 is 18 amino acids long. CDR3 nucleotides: TGTGCCAGCAGCAAGAGGTTAGGTGGGGGGCGAGACACCGGGGAGCTGTTTTTT. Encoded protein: CASSKRLGGGRDTGELFF.

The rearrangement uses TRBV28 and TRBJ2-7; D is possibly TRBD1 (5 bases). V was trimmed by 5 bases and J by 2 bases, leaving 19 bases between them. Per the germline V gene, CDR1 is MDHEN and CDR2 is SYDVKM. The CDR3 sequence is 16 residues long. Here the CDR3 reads CASSTQGSGRPYEQYV. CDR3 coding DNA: TGTGCCAGCAGTACGCAGGGCTCCGGAAGGCCCTACGAGCAGTACGTC.

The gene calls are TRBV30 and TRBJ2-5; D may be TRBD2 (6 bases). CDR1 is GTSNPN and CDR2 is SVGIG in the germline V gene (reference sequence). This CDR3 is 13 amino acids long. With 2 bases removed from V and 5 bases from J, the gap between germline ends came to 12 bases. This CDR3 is CAWSFSDYETQYF. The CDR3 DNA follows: TGTGCCTGGAGTTTTTCGGACTACGAGACCCAGTACTTC. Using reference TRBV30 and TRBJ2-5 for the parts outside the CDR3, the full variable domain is SQTIHQWPATLVQPVGSPLSLECTVEGTSNPNLYWYRQAAGRGLQLLFYSVGIGQISSEVPQNLSASRPQDRQFILSSKKLLLSDSGFYLCAWSFSDYETQYFGPGTRLLVL.

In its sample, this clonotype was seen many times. The CDR3 loop is CASSLGPSNEQFF. The DNA of the CDR3 is TGTGCCAGCAGCTTGGGACCGAGCAATGAGCAGTTCTTC. The rearrangement links TRBV5-5 to TRBJ2-1, with D unresolved. This CDR3 has 13 residues. Trimming took 0 bases from V and 6 from J, leaving 7 bases between them. Germline CDR1 is SGHKS and CDR2 is YYEKEE (reference sequence).

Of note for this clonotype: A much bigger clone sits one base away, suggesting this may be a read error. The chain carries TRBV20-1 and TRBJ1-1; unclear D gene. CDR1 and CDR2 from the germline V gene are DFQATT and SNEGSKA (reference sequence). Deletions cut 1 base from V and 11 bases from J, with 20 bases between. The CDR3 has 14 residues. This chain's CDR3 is CSARVRGRAGRAFF. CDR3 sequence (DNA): TGCAGTGCTAGAGTACGGGGTAGGGCAGGACGGGCTTTCTTT.

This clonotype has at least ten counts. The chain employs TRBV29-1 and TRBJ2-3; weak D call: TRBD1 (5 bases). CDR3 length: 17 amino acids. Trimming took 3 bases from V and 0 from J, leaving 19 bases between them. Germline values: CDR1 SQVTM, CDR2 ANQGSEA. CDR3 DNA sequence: TGCAGCGTTGAGATGCAGGGCCTATTTACTAGCACAGATACGCAGTATTTT. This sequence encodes CSVEMQGLFTSTDTQYF.

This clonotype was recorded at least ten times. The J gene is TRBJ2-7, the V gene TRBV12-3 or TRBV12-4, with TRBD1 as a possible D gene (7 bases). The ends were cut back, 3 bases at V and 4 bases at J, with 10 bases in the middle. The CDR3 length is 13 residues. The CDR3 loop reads CASSFPGGYEQYF. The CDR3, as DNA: TGTGCCAGCAGTTTCCCAGGGGGGTACGAGCAGTACTTC.

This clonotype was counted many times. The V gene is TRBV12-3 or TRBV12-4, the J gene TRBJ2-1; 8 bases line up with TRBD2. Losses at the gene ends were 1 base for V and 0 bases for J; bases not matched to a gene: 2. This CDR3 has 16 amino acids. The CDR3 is CASSLGTSGSYNEQFF. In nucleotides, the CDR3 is TGTGCCAGCAGTTTAGGAACTAGCGGCTCCTACAATGAGCAGTTCTTC.

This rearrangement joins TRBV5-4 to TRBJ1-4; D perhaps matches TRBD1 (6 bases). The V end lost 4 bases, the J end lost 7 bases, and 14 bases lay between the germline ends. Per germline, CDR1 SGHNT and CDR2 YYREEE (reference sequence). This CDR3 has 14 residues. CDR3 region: CASSPSAGAEKLFF. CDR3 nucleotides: TGTGCCAGCAGCCCGAGTGCAGGGGCTGAAAAACTGTTTTTT.

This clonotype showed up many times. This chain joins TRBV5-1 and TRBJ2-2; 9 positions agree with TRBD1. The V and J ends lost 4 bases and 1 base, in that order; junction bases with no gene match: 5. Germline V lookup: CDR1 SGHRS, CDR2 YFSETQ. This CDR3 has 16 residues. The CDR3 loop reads CASSGTGLKNTGELFF. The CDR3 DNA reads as TGCGCCAGCAGCGGGACAGGGTTGAAGAACACCGGGGAGCTGTTTTTT. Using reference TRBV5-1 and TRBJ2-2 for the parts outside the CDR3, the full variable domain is KAGVTQTPRYLIKTRGQQVTLSCSPISGHRSVSWYQQTPGQGLQFLFEYFSETQRNKGNFPGRFSGRQFSNSRSEMNVSTLELGDSALYLCASSGTGLKNTGELFFGEGSRLTVL.

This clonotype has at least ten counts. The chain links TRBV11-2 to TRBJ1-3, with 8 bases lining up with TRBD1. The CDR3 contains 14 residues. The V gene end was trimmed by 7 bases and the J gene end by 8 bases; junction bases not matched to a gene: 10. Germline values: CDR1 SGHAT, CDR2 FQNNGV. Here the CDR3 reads CASTPGGWGDTIYF. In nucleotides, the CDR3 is TGTGCCAGCACCCCAGGGGGCTGGGGGGACACCATATATTTT.

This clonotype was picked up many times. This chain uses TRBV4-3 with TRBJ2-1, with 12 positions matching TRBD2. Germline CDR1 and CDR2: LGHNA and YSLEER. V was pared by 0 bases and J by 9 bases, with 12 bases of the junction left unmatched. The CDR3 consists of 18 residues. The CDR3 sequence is CASSQEATSGGWGGEQFF. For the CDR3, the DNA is TGCGCCAGCAGCCAAGAAGCGACTAGCGGGGGCTGGGGGGGTGAGCAGTTCTTC.

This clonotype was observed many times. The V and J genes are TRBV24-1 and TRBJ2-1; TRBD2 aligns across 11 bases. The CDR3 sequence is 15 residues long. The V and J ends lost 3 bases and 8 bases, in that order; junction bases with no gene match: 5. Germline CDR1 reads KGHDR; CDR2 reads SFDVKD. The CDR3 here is CATSDPGLAGDEQFF. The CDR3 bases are TGTGCCACCAGTGATCCCGGACTAGCGGGTGATGAGCAGTTCTTC.

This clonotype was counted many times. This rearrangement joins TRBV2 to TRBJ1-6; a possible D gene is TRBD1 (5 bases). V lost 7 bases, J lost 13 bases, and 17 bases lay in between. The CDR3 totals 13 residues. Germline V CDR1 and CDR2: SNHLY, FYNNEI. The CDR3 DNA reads TGTGCCAGCATTGAGGGAGGGGTAGGGCCCCTCCACTTT. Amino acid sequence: CASIEGGVGPLHF.